Included here is one T cell receptor beta chain sequence, with context. Antigen: not known. This sample was taken from a study of T cell repertoires in cytomegalovirus infection. Study-wide background: Public signatures in TCR beta pointed to CMV infection and matching HLA type.

TCRdb re-derived calls from the reads in MiXCR, one entry per CDR3 protein. Of about 180,000 distinct CDR3 sequences in the sample, under 15% are singletons; the top ten hold more than 20%. Germline CDR1 reads SGHNT; CDR2 reads YYREEE (reference sequence). The CDR3 is made up of 16 amino acids. V lost 1 base and J lost 3; bases outside the gene matches: 6. The study's findings and limits: Summed frequency of public TCR beta families distinguished CMV carriers with the relevant HLA. Dominant in the ex vivo response were TCR beta clonotypes restricted by HLA-C and specific for CMV.

The origin of this receptor is a human donor in good health (CMV status not recorded). Some clones in this sample may be carry-over from other donors' samples. The chain has TRBV5-4 and TRBJ2-1; 8 nucleotides line up with TRBD1. The sequenced material came from PBMCs. This CDR3 is CASSLPRQGYYNEQFF. Here the CDR3 DNA reads TGTGCCAGCAGCTTGCCAAGACAGGGGTACTACAATGAGCAGTTCTTC.